Following are 14 T cell receptor beta chains from one sample sequenced in a study of neoadjuvant anti-PD-1 for oral cavity cancer. Clones were read by immunoSEQ multiplex PCR, and TCRdb kept only the in-frame ones, dropping some. Of 11,000 to 15,000 clones listed, about 75% are singletons. The time point here: after neoadjuvant nivolumab, at surgical resection. Source: PBMCs, taken after nivolumab (anti-PD-1) treatment. These receptors were taken from a person between 40 and 79 years old with oral cavity squamous cell carcinoma.

This clone was counted only a few times. The rearrangement links TRBV2 to TRBJ1-5, with TRBD1 identical over 7 bases. Germline CDR1 and CDR2: SNHLY and FYNNEI. The CDR3 is 15 residues long. The junction had 4 bases not matched to a gene; V was cut back by 4 bases and J by 1 base. CDR3 protein: CASSVDRLSNQPQHF. The CDR3, as DNA: TGTGCCAGCAGTGTGGACAGGCTAAGCAATCAGCCCCAGCATTTT. Variable domain in full (rest from reference TRBV2 and TRBJ1-5): EPEVTQTPSHQVTQMGQEVILRCVPISNHLYFYWYRQILGQKVEFLVSFYNNEISEKSEIFDDQFSVERPDGSNFTLKIRSTKLEDSAMYFCASSVDRLSNQPQHFGDGTRLSIL.

The chain has TRBV28 and TRBJ2-3; D unclear. V was pared by 3 bases and J by 0 bases, with 4 bases between. Germline loops: CDR1 MDHEN, CDR2 SYDVKM. The CDR3 runs 13 residues. CDR3 DNA sequence: TGTGCCAGCAGTTTCGGGAGCACAGATACGCAGTATTTT. Amino acids: CASSFGSTDTQYF.

Only a few counts were recorded for this clone. The gene calls are TRBV7-9 and TRBJ1-3, with a tentative D call TRBD1 (6 bases). From germline, CDR1 is SEHNR and CDR2 FQNEAQ (reference sequence). V was cut by 5 bases and J by 0 bases, with 14 bases left in between. The CDR3 extends over 16 amino acids. The DNA for the CDR3 is TGTGCCAGCAGCCTGCCAGGGGCGAACTCTGGAAACACCATATATTTT. Protein sequence: CASSLPGANSGNTIYF.

This chain uses TRBV7-9 with TRBJ1-1; the match to TRBD1 covers 8 bases. The V segment lost 5 bases and the J segment 3 bases; nucleotides outside the gene matches: 8. The germline CDR1 and CDR2 sequences are SEHNR and FQNEAQ (reference sequence). This CDR3 is 15 amino acids long. CDR3 residues: CASSPQGARDTEAFF. Written as DNA, the CDR3 is TGTGCCAGCAGCCCTCAGGGGGCGAGGGACACTGAAGCTTTCTTT.

The CDR3 sequence: CASSVRVDTTTEAFF. CDR3 DNA: TGTGCCAGCAGCGTCAGGGTTGATACGACGACTGAAGCTTTCTTT. The chain employs TRBV11-2 and TRBJ1-1, with D tentatively TRBD1 (5 bases). Germline assignment: CDR1 SGHAT and CDR2 FQNNGV. The CDR3 has 15 amino acids. With 5 bases removed from V and 5 bases from J, the gap between germline ends came to 18 bases. Full variable domain (rest looked up from reference TRBV11-2 and TRBJ1-1): EAGVAQSPRYKIIEKRQSVAFWCNPISGHATLYWYQQILGQGPKLLIQFQNNGVVDDSQLPKDRFSAERLKGVDSTLKIQPAKLEDSAVYLCASSVRVDTTTEAFFGQGTRLTVV.

The chain recombines TRBV4-1 with TRBJ1-1; D is uncertain. Trimming stripped 7 bases from V and 0 bases from J, with 3 bases between. CDR1 and CDR2 (germline): MGHRA, YSYEKL. The CDR3 spans 11 residues. The CDR3 is CASTLNTEAFF. CDR3 nucleotides: TGCGCCAGCACCCTGAACACTGAAGCTTTCTTT.

The chain has TRBV7-3 and TRBJ2-2; D may correspond to TRBD1 or TRBD2 (6 bases each). The CDR3 spans 16 residues. Per germline, CDR1 SGHTA and CDR2 FQGTGA. Trimming removed 2 bases from V and 2 bases from J, with 12 bases in between. CDR3 region: CASSLAGGTNTGELFF. CDR3 nucleotide sequence: TGTGCCAGCAGCTTAGCTGGCGGGACAAACACCGGGGAGCTGTTTTTT.

V usage is TRBV2 and J usage is TRBJ2-3; possible D gene TRBD2, 5 bases. The CDR3 spans 17 residues. Germline-derived CDR1 and CDR2 are SNHLY and FYNNEI. Trimming stripped 2 bases from V and 0 bases from J, with 15 bases between. The chain's CDR3 is CASSEPLLGDSTDTQYF. DNA for the CDR3: TGTGCCAGCAGTGAACCCCTGCTCGGGGATAGCACAGATACGCAGTATTTT.

The chain employs TRBV28 and TRBJ1-3; no clear D gene. CDR3 length: 11 residues. Looked up from germline, CDR1 is MDHEN and CDR2 is SYDVKM. V was clipped by 5 bases and J by 4 bases, with 3 bases between them. CDR3 nucleotides: TGTGCCAGCAGTCTCGGAAACACCATATATTTT. Translating gives CASSLGNTIYF.

V and J are TRBV7-6 and TRBJ2-5; D call uncertain. The germline CDR1 and CDR2 sequences are SGHVS and FNYEAQ. The CDR3 extends over 14 amino acids. V gave up 5 bases and J gave up 4 bases, with 14 bases separating them. CDR3 sequence reads: CASSGWSRGETQYF. CDR3 DNA: TGTGCCAGCAGCGGGTGGTCCCGCGGAGAGACCCAGTACTTC.

In its sample, this clone was seen once. The V call is TRBV5-1, the J call TRBJ2-5, with D hard to call. Trimming took off 0 bases at V and 3 bases at J, with 9 bases between the two ends. Germline V gene sequence: CDR1 SGHRS, CDR2 YFSETQ. This CDR3 comprises 14 residues. The CDR3 here is CASSLGTTKETQYF. The CDR3 DNA reads as TGCGCCAGCAGCTTGGGAACTACTAAAGAGACCCAGTACTTC.

The CDR3 DNA is TGTGCCAGCAGTTTTCCCGGAGGGGGCTTAAGGACTGAAGCTTTCTTT. It encodes CASSFPGGGLRTEAFF. This chain uses TRBV28 with TRBJ1-1; 7 bases are shared with TRBD1. The germline CDR1 and CDR2 sequences are MDHEN and SYDVKM. With 3 bases clipped from V and 5 bases from J, the junction kept 12 bases outside the gene matches. The CDR3 runs 16 residues.

This clone was recorded once. The chain has TRBV9 and TRBJ2-1; 12 bases are a match to TRBD2. The CDR3 totals 17 residues. V dropped 3 bases and J dropped 7; count of bases not matched to a gene: 11. Germline CDR1 is SGDLS and CDR2 is YYNGEE. The CDR3, as DNA: TGTGCCAGCAGCGCCAGACTAGCGGGAGCCCCGGGGAATGAGCAGTTCTTC. Translated, it gives CASSARLAGAPGNEQFF.

The V call is TRBV10-3, the J call TRBJ1-6; D gene unclear. The CDR3 has 16 residues. V lost 4 bases and J 5 bases, leaving 15 bases between the germline ends. The V gene's germline CDR1 is ENHRY and CDR2 SYGVKD. As DNA, the CDR3 is TGTGCCATCAGTGTGACGGAGGTACTGAATAATTCACCCCTCCACTTT. Its protein is CAISVTEVLNNSPLHF.